These 9 T cell receptor beta chains share one sample of origin, sequenced in a study of cytomegalovirus exposure and HLA in healthy donors. This PCR relied on a set of 60 Vbeta primers and 13 Jbeta primers. The method was immunoSEQ multiplex PCR; TCRdb's version includes in-frame clones alone and lacks a portion of them. The data contain some 80,000 clones, about 79% of them singletons. Specimen: PBMCs. Source of these receptors: a middle-aged man in good health and CMV-seronegative.

In its sample, this clone was seen a few times. The J gene is TRBJ2-5, the V gene TRBV6-1; D remains ambiguous. Germline V gene lookup returns CDR1 MNHNS and CDR2 SASEGT. The CDR3 spans 15 residues. V was trimmed by 2 bases and J by 0 bases, leaving 10 bases between them. CDR3 protein: CASSEQALYQETQYF. CDR3 DNA: TGTGCCAGCAGTGAACAGGCCTTGTACCAAGAGACCCAGTACTTC.

On this clone: Germline and junction disagree at one end, which may indicate a read error. V is TRBV10-3 and J is TRBJ2-3, with 9 bases aligning to TRBD1. The CDR3 totals 15 residues. Looked up from germline, CDR1 is ENHRY and CDR2 is SYGVKD. The CDR3 loop is CAISDRGAGTDTQYF. The DNA of the CDR3 is TGTGCCATTAGTGACAGGGGGGCAGGCACAGATACGCAGTATTTT.

With regard to this clone: The germline gene is not matched at one end of the junction; a read error may be the cause. CDR3 bases: TGTGCCAGCAGTGAAGTGGCAGAAGTAACTGGAAACACCATATATTTT. Amino acid sequence: CASSEVAEVTGNTIYF. The J gene is TRBJ1-3, the V gene TRBV10-3, with D unresolved. Germline-derived CDR1 and CDR2 are ENHRY and SYGVKD. This CDR3 is 16 amino acids long.

This chain connects TRBV6-5 to TRBJ2-6; 7 bases match TRBD1. Germline loops: CDR1 MNHEY, CDR2 SVGAGI. CDR3 size: 14 residues. V shed 8 bases, J shed 4 bases, and the junction held 5 bases outside the gene matches. The CDR3 reads CASATGTGANVLTF. The CDR3 bases are TGTGCCAGCGCGACAGGGACCGGGGCCAACGTCCTGACTTTC.

V gene TRBV29-1 combines with J gene TRBJ2-5; 9 bases are a match to TRBD2. The germline V gene encodes CDR1 SQVTM and CDR2 ANQGSEA. V shed 5 bases and J 5 bases; nucleotides not matched to a gene: 6. The CDR3 is 13 residues long. The CDR3 nucleotides read TGCAGCGTTCGCCTCAGCGGGAGGGAGACCCAGTACTTC. Translation: CSVRLSGRETQYF.

The chain is built from TRBV29-1 and TRBJ2-7; D call uncertain. Germline V gene lookup returns CDR1 SQVTM and CDR2 ANQGSEA. V was clipped by 6 bases and J by 2 bases, with 14 bases between them. The CDR3 is made up of 13 amino acids. CDR3 sequence: CSVLQEFTYEQYF. The CDR3 bases are TGCAGCGTGCTCCAAGAGTTCACCTACGAGCAGTACTTC.

This chain connects TRBV7-8 to TRBJ2-1; 7 positions agree with TRBD2. Germline V gives CDR1 SGHVS, CDR2 FQNEAQ. V lost 0 bases, J lost 4 bases, and 9 bases stayed unmatched. The CDR3 runs 17 residues. The CDR3: CASSLAGGRAMYNEQFF. CDR3 coding DNA: TGTGCCAGCAGCTTAGCTGGCGGGAGAGCCATGTACAATGAGCAGTTCTTC.

V gene TRBV10-3 combines with J gene TRBJ1-1, with 7 positions matching TRBD1. Germline CDR1 is ENHRY and CDR2 is SYGVKD. This CDR3 is built from 15 residues. The V gene end was trimmed by 6 bases and the J gene end by 4 bases; junction bases not matched to a gene: 11. CDR3 sequence (DNA): TGTGCCATCAGGGACAGGAACGTGGGGGGCACTGAAGCTTTCTTT. Protein sequence: CAIRDRNVGGTEAFF.

This clone is a singleton in its sample. V is TRBV5-6 and J is TRBJ2-5, with TRBD1 as a possible D gene (5 bases). This CDR3 contains 11 residues. V was cut by 4 bases and J by 8 bases, with 9 bases left in between. Germline V gives CDR1 SGHDT, CDR2 YYEEEE. CDR3 amino acids: CASSVQGTQYF. The CDR3 DNA reads TGTGCCAGCAGCGTGCAGGGAACCCAGTACTTC.